This is a list of T cell receptor beta chains from one sample in a study of T cells in Graves' hyperthyroidism and ophthalmopathy. TCRdb re-called the multiplex PCR reads through MiXCR, storing one row per CDR3 protein. The sample consists of approximately 640,000 distinct CDR3 sequences, just under 45% of them appearing once. Sequences were obtained from peripheral blood or thyroid tissue (not recorded which). The receptors derive from an adult man with Graves' disease, either hyperthyroidism or ophthalmopathy (not recorded which). Each CDR3 is given with its conserved first and last residue. A D gene is named only where the DNA matches it firmly. Clone size appears in some rows only: once, few, many, or a class for an expanded clone.

d_gene	abundance	v_gene	j_gene	CDR3aa	CDR3nt
.	.	TRBV29-1	TRBJ2-1	CSVRRSYNEQFF	TGCAGCGTTAGGCGCTCCTACAATGAGCAGTTCTTC
TRBD1	few	TRBV7-9	TRBJ2-5	CASSLAQGAPGTQYF	TGTGCCAGCAGCTTAGCACAGGGGGCGCCGGGGACCCAGTACTTC
TRBD1	many	TRBV29-1	TRBJ1-1	CSAMTGGTEAFF	TGCAGCGCCATGACAGGGGGTACTGAAGCTTTCTTT
.	.	TRBV20-1	TRBJ1-2	CSAREVEWGNYGYTF	TGCAGTGCTAGAGAAGTGGAGTGGGGTAACTATGGCTACACCTTC
.	.	TRBV7-9	TRBJ1-2	CASSVVGTYGYTF	TGTGCCAGCAGCGTTGTCGGGACCTATGGCTACACCTTC
.	many	TRBV15	TRBJ1-5	CATSRGSTAVQPQHF	TGTGCCACCAGCAGAGGCTCCACAGCCGTTCAGCCCCAGCATTTT
.	.	TRBV25-1	TRBJ1-2	CASSKGPAGGDGYTF	TGTGCCAGCAGTAAAGGGCCGGCCGGGGGTGATGGCTACACCTTC
.	few	TRBV7-9	TRBJ2-5	CASLGRQETQYF	TGTGCCAGCCTAGGGAGACAAGAGACCCAGTACTTC
.	few	TRBV19	TRBJ1-4	CASSAYSLTNEKLFF	TGTGCCAGTAGTGCTTACAGTTTAACTAATGAAAAACTGTTTTTT
.	once	TRBV29-1	TRBJ2-2	CSVGGPSTNTGELFF	TGCAGCGTTGGGGGACCTTCCACGAACACCGGGGAGCTGTTTTTT
.	.	TRBV2	TRBJ1-4	CASSENSSTNEKLFF	TGTGCCAGCAGTGAAAATTCTTCAACTAATGAAAAACTGTTTTTT
.	few	TRBV19	TRBJ1-1	CASSSGWGDRMNTEAFF	TGTGCCAGTAGTTCTGGCTGGGGAGATAGGATGAACACTGAAGCTTTCTTT
TRBD1	few	TRBV9	TRBJ1-6	CASSTWTGVPLHF	TGTGCCAGCAGTACCTGGACAGGGGTACCCCTCCACTTT
.	few	TRBV7-9	TRBJ1-1	CASSPLWATENTEAFF	TGTGCCAGCAGCCCGCTGTGGGCAACGGAAAACACTGAAGCTTTCTTT
TRBD1	many	TRBV7-9	TRBJ2-7	CASSWGQGSYEQYF	TGTGCCAGCAGTTGGGGACAGGGGTCCTACGAGCAGTACTTC
TRBD1	once	TRBV20-1	TRBJ2-6	CSARPLGQTVSGANVLTF	TGCAGTGCTAGGCCCCTGGGACAGACCGTCTCTGGGGCCAACGTCCTGACTTTC
TRBD1	.	TRBV7-2	TRBJ2-5	CASSPPTGQGFGETQYF	TGTGCCAGCAGCCCCCCAACGGGACAGGGGTTCGGGGAGACCCAGTACTTC
.	.	TRBV29-1	TRBJ2-2	CSVVGGRRGGAGELFF	TGCAGCGTTGTGGGCGGAAGGCGCGGAGGGGCCGGGGAGCTGTTTTTT
TRBD1	.	TRBV2	TRBJ1-5	CASSGDRESNQHF	TGTGCCAGCAGTGGGGACAGGGAAAGCAATCAGCATTTT
.	.	TRBV10-3	TRBJ2-5	CAISEPGEQETQYF	TGTGCCATCAGTGAACCAGGAGAACAAGAGACCCAGTACTTC
TRBD2	few	TRBV13	TRBJ2-7	CASGRGGSYEQYF	TGTGCCAGCGGTCGGGGGGGCTCCTACGAGCAGTACTTC
.	.	TRBV7-8	TRBJ2-7	CASSLAGGPQQYF	TGTGCCAGCAGCTTAGCCGGGGGGCCCCAGCAGTACTTC
TRBD1	.	TRBV2	TRBJ2-7	CAIPGTGSSYEQYF	TGTGCCATCCCAGGGACAGGGAGCTCCTACGAGCAGTACTTC
.	many	TRBV7-9	TRBJ1-3	CASSFAGVEVSIYF	TGTGCCAGCAGCTTCGCAGGGGTGGAAGTGTCCATATATTTT
TRBD1	many	TRBV7-9	TRBJ1-3	CASSFGQVAEDF	TGTGCCAGCAGCTTTGGACAGGTCGCCGAGGATTTT
.	many	TRBV9	TRBJ1-2	CASSVTQGSNYGYTF	TGTGCCAGCAGCGTAACACAGGGCTCTAACTATGGCTACACCTTC
TRBD2	once	TRBV29-1	TRBJ2-5	CATFHRLAGGSETQYF	TGCGCCACCTTTCATAGACTAGCGGGAGGCTCCGAGACCCAGTACTTC
.	.	TRBV29-1	TRBJ1-2	CSVEVHFDGINYGYTF	TGCAGCGTTGAAGTACACTTCGATGGGATTAACTATGGCTACACCTTC
.	.	TRBV5-1	TRBJ1-2	CASSLVVSGSYTF	TGCGCCAGCAGCTTGGTGGTCTCCGGGAGCTACACCTTC
.	many	TRBV13	TRBJ2-7	CASSGRGEYEQYF	TGTGCCAGCAGCGGTAGGGGCGAATACGAGCAGTACTTC
.	.	TRBV20-1	TRBJ2-7	CSAAPTDPAEQYF	TGCAGTGCTGCGCCGACAGATCCGGCCGAGCAGTACTTC
TRBD1	.	TRBV7-8	TRBJ2-5	CASSTRDSGWGETQYF	TGTGCCAGCAGCACCCGGGACAGTGGGTGGGGGGAGACCCAGTACTTC
TRBD1	.	TRBV7-8	TRBJ2-7	CASSFDRASSYEQYF	TGTGCCAGCAGCTTCGACAGGGCCAGCTCCTACGAGCAGTACTTC
TRBD1	few	TRBV2	TRBJ1-1	CASTLIGTALMNTEAFF	TGTGCCAGCACCCTAATTGGGACAGCCCTTATGAACACTGAAGCTTTCTTT
TRBD2	.	TRBV15	TRBJ2-6	CATSGPRGSGANVLTF	TGTGCCACCAGTGGCCCGCGGGGGTCTGGGGCCAACGTCCTGACTTTC
.	many	TRBV20-1	TRBJ1-4	CSARVGGEKLFF	TGCAGTGCTAGAGTTGGCGGAGAAAAACTGTTTTTT
.	.	TRBV20-1	TRBJ2-3	CSAGLAGTDTQYF	TGCAGTGCTGGACTGGCGGGCACAGATACGCAGTATTTT
.	.	TRBV7-2	TRBJ2-7	CASSPAGVPYEQYF	TGTGCCAGTAGCCCCGCAGGGGTCCCCTACGAGCAGTACTTC
.	.	TRBV2	TRBJ1-2	CASSADPYGYTF	TGTGCCAGCAGTGCCGATCCATATGGCTACACCTTC
.	.	TRBV29-1	TRBJ2-7	CSVGLGFYEQYF	TGCAGCGTTGGACTAGGGTTCTACGAGCAGTACTTC
.	.	TRBV6-5	TRBJ2-2	CASSYSRPRTPNTGELFF	TGTGCCAGCAGTTATTCTCGACCCCGAACCCCAAACACCGGGGAGCTGTTTTTT
.	.	TRBV7-3	TRBJ2-2	CASSLTRGTGELFF	TGTGCCAGCAGCTTAACTCGCGGCACCGGGGAGCTGTTTTTT
TRBD1	.	TRBV2	TRBJ2-5	CASSTDRVGNQYF	TGTGCCAGCAGTACCGACAGGGTTGGGAACCAGTACTTC
.	few	TRBV9	TRBJ1-3	CASSVGGPSGNTIYF	TGTGCCAGCAGCGTAGGGGGGCCCTCTGGAAACACCATATATTTT
TRBD1	many	TRBV14	TRBJ1-2	CASSRTGDTSGYTF	TGTGCCAGCAGCCGGACAGGGGACACCAGTGGCTACACCTTC
.	many	TRBV25-1	TRBJ1-1	CASSDGDTSWNEAFF	TGTGCCAGCAGTGACGGGGACACCAGCTGGAATGAAGCTTTCTTT
TRBD1	.	TRBV19	TRBJ1-2	CVSSRVEGTADGYGYTF	TGTGTCAGTAGTAGGGTCGAGGGGACAGCGGACGGGTATGGCTACACCTTC
.	many	TRBV15	TRBJ1-5	CATSRARQSNQPQHF	TGTGCCACCAGCAGAGCAAGGCAGAGCAATCAGCCCCAGCATTTT
TRBD1	.	TRBV24-1	TRBJ1-2	CATSDPDRVGYGYTF	TGTGCCACCAGTGACCCGGACAGGGTAGGATATGGCTACACCTTC
TRBD1	.	TRBV10-1	TRBJ1-5	CASSDGRQGVSQPQHF	TGCGCCAGCAGTGATGGCCGACAGGGCGTAAGTCAGCCCCAGCATTTT
.	many	TRBV29-1	TRBJ1-4	CSVEQRQSNEKLFF	TGCAGCGTCGAACAGAGACAGAGCAATGAAAAACTGTTTTTT
.	once	TRBV29-1	TRBJ2-7	CSVVSGRGYEQYF	TGCAGCGTGGTCTCGGGCCGTGGCTACGAGCAGTACTTC
.	few	TRBV7-8	TRBJ2-7	CASSFQGLGREQYF	TGTGCCAGCAGCTTTCAGGGCCTAGGGCGGGAGCAGTACTTC
TRBD1	.	TRBV24-1	TRBJ1-2	CASSDTPTGPNYGYTF	TGTGCCAGCAGTGATACCCCGACAGGGCCCAACTATGGCTACACCTTC
TRBD1	few	TRBV20-1	TRBJ1-5	CSASRRDRTEPQHF	TGCAGTGCTAGTAGACGGGACAGGACGGAGCCCCAGCATTTT